This record covers a single T cell receptor (beta chain). Its antigen is not known. CDR1 and CDR2 (germline): LNHNV, YYDKDF (reference sequence). V was pared by 0 bases and J by 1 base, with 27 bases between. CDR3 length: 21 amino acids. Peripheral blood was drawn, ten milliliters per donor. This specimen belongs to a study of blood T cells in healthy people across ages. In the study overall: There was about one barcoded beta molecule captured by template switching per two T cells.

Overall study findings and caveats: Aged donors had fewer naive CD4+ cells and lower diversity than long-lived donors.

It was with a sample-barcoded 5' primer and a J-beta primer mix that a second PCR of roughly 7 to 11 cycles was run. All cDNA molecules were each tagged by a template-switch adaptor with 12 random nucleotides. TCRdb reprocessed the 5' RACE reads with MiXCR, giving one entry per CDR3 protein. The sample records about 600,000 distinct CDR3 sequences, roughly 48% being singletons. This clonotype was obtained from an elderly man in good health. Material: blood. V usage is TRBV15 and J usage is TRBJ1-1; tentative D call: TRBD1 (6 bases). The CDR3 spells CATSRDPPPLQGRIKNTEAFF. CDR3 DNA: TGTGCCACCAGCAGAGATCCTCCTCCCTTACAGGGTCGGATCAAGAACACTGAAGCTTTCTTT.